The clone carrying this TCR beta chain was found many times. The antigen remains undetermined. TCRdb analysed the 5' RACE reads with MiXCR anew, one entry per CDR3 protein. The sample yields 750,000 to 950,000 distinct CDR3 sequences, roughly an eighth seen once. V shed 4 bases, J shed 4 bases, and the junction held 6 bases outside the gene matches. The V gene's germline CDR1 is SGHRS and CDR2 YFSETQ. This CDR3 has 15 amino acids. These data belong to a study of identical twins. Overall study findings and caveats: Conclusions rested on cross-sectional statistics rather than following the same donors.

These sequences were also reported in another study, on yellow fever vaccine responses in identical twins.

The rearrangement uses TRBV5-1 and TRBJ2-1, with 9 bases that match TRBD1. The sample taken for sequencing was PBMCs. This clonotype was sampled from a young woman in good health. In DNA, the CDR3 is TGCGCCAGCAGCATAAGCGGGACAGGGTACAATGAGCAGTTCTTC. It is translated as CASSISGTGYNEQFF.